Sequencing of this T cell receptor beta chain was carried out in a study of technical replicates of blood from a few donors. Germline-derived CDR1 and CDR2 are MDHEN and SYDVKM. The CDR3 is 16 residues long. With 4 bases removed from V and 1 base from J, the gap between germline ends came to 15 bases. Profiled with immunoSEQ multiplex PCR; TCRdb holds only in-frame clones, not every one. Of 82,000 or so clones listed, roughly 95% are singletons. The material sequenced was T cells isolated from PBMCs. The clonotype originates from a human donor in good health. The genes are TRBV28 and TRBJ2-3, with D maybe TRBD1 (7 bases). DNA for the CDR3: TGTGCCAGCAGTTACACCGCGGGACAGCGCACAGATACGCAGTATTTT. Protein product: CASSYTAGQRTDTQYF. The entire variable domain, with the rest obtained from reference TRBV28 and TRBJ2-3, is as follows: DVKVTQSSRYLVKRTGEKVFLECVQDMDHENMFWYRQDPGLGLRLIYFSYDVKMKEKGDIPEGYSVSREKKERFSLILESASTNQTSMYLCASSYTAGQRTDTQYFGPGTRLTVL.